A selection of T cell receptor beta chains follows, all from one sample in a study of blood T cell repertoires in COVID-19. Only in-frame clones appear in the TCRdb table, and some are missing; sequencing was by immunoSEQ multiplex PCR. The sample shows 250,000 or so clones, more than 75% of them seen only once. Sequenced material: PBMCs or T cells enriched from blood (not recorded which). These receptor sequences come from a woman aged 45 to 65 who had recovered from COVID-19. CDR3s include the opening cysteine and the closing phenylalanine or tryptophan. Each record gives: V gene, clone size, D gene, J gene, CDR3 protein, CDR3 DNA. The D gene is left open where the match is weak. Clone size is not always given. Where it is, it says once, few, many or a class for expanded clones.

V gene: TRBV5-1
clone size: -
D gene: -
J gene: TRBJ1-2
CDR3 protein: CASSFDDISVYGYTF
CDR3 DNA: TGCGCCAGCAGCTTCGATGACATCTCGGTCTATGGCTACACCTTC

V gene: TRBV18
clone size: -
D gene: -
J gene: TRBJ1-5
CDR3 protein: CASSHSRGASNQPQHF
CDR3 DNA: TGTGCCAGCTCCCACAGTCGGGGGGCGAGCAATCAGCCCCAGCATTTT

V gene: TRBV7-2
clone size: -
D gene: -
J gene: TRBJ2-2
CDR3 protein: CASSFRTGELFF
CDR3 DNA: TGTGCCAGCAGCTTCCGGACCGGGGAGCTGTTTTTT

V gene: TRBV19
clone size: -
D gene: -
J gene: TRBJ2-3
CDR3 protein: CASSIDGTSYTDTQYF
CDR3 DNA: TGTGCCAGTAGTATAGACGGGACTTCCTACACAGATACGCAGTATTTT

V gene: TRBV18
clone size: -
D gene: TRBD2
J gene: TRBJ2-3
CDR3 protein: CASSPNSGGATDTQYF
CDR3 DNA: TGTGCCAGCTCCCCCAATAGCGGGGGAGCCACAGATACGCAGTATTTT

V gene: TRBV7-3
clone size: few
D gene: TRBD2
J gene: TRBJ2-7
CDR3 protein: CASSLELAGVKHF
CDR3 DNA: TGTGCCAGCAGCTTGGAACTAGCGGGAGTTAAGCACTTC

V gene: TRBV7-3
clone size: -
D gene: TRBD1
J gene: TRBJ2-1
CDR3 protein: CASSHRQGGYNEQFF
CDR3 DNA: TGTGCCAGCAGCCACCGACAGGGCGGCTACAATGAGCAGTTCTTC

V gene: TRBV19
clone size: -
D gene: -
J gene: TRBJ1-5
CDR3 protein: CASSIFAGVNNQPQHF
CDR3 DNA: TGTGCCAGTAGTATATTCGCAGGGGTAAACAATCAGCCCCAGCATTTT

V gene: TRBV7-8
clone size: once
D gene: -
J gene: TRBJ1-1
CDR3 protein: CASSSRSSAMNTEAFF
CDR3 DNA: TGTGCCAGCAGTTCACGATCAAGCGCCATGAACACTGAAGCTTTCTTT

V gene: TRBV11-2
clone size: -
D gene: TRBD1
J gene: TRBJ1-1
CDR3 protein: CASSSPGQGRRTEAFF
CDR3 DNA: TGTGCCAGCAGCTCCCCCGGACAGGGGAGGAGGACTGAAGCTTTCTTT

V gene: TRBV3-1/TRBV3-2
clone size: -
D gene: TRBD1
J gene: TRBJ1-2
CDR3 protein: CASSLQGAGYGYTF
CDR3 DNA: TGTGCCAGCAGCTTACAGGGGGCGGGGTATGGCTACACCTTC

V gene: TRBV6-4
clone size: -
D gene: -
J gene: TRBJ1-2
CDR3 protein: CASSKERGHYGYTF
CDR3 DNA: TGTGCCAGCAGCAAAGAAAGGGGCCACTATGGCTACACCTTC

V gene: TRBV6-5
clone size: -
D gene: -
J gene: TRBJ2-7
CDR3 protein: CASSYSIYSPSEQYF
CDR3 DNA: TGTGCCAGCAGTTACTCGATTTACAGCCCGTCCGAGCAGTACTTC

V gene: TRBV6-2/TRBV6-3
clone size: few
D gene: -
J gene: TRBJ2-3
CDR3 protein: CASSYSERDTQYF
CDR3 DNA: TGTGCCAGCAGTTACTCGGAGCGAGATACGCAGTATTTT

V gene: TRBV2
clone size: -
D gene: -
J gene: TRBJ1-2
CDR3 protein: CASSELGVIGYTF
CDR3 DNA: TGTGCCAGCAGTGAACTAGGGGTAATTGGCTACACCTTC

V gene: TRBV28
clone size: -
D gene: -
J gene: TRBJ2-1
CDR3 protein: CASSKENIIVRQFF
CDR3 DNA: TGTGCCAGCTCCAAGGAGAACATAATTGTTCGGCAGTTCTTC

V gene: TRBV5-1
clone size: -
D gene: -
J gene: TRBJ2-5
CDR3 protein: CASSSQETQYF
CDR3 DNA: TGCGCCAGCAGCTCTCAAGAGACCCAGTACTTC

V gene: TRBV6-6
clone size: once
D gene: -
J gene: TRBJ2-1
CDR3 protein: CASSHPITPGRSYNEQFF
CDR3 DNA: TGTGCCAGCAGTCACCCAATTACGCCGGGTCGCTCCTACAATGAGCAGTTCTTC

V gene: TRBV9
clone size: -
D gene: -
J gene: TRBJ2-1
CDR3 protein: CASSVQVMSYNEQFF
CDR3 DNA: TGTGCCAGCAGCGTTCAGGTGATGTCCTACAATGAGCAGTTCTTC

V gene: TRBV5-1
clone size: -
D gene: -
J gene: TRBJ2-1
CDR3 protein: CASSLDISSYNEQFF
CDR3 DNA: TGCGCCAGCAGCTTGGATATTAGCTCCTACAATGAGCAGTTCTTC

V gene: TRBV28
clone size: once
D gene: TRBD1
J gene: TRBJ2-7
CDR3 protein: CASSRTGTGYEQYF
CDR3 DNA: TGTGCCAGCAGTAGAACGGGGACAGGCTACGAGCAGTACTTC

V gene: TRBV6-6
clone size: -
D gene: TRBD1
J gene: TRBJ1-4
CDR3 protein: CASSPTRDRVNEKLFF
CDR3 DNA: TGTGCCAGCAGTCCAACGCGGGACAGGGTAAATGAAAAACTGTTTTTT

V gene: TRBV29-1
clone size: -
D gene: -
J gene: TRBJ2-5
CDR3 protein: CSVVGGFKETQYF
CDR3 DNA: TGCAGCGTTGTCGGGGGTTTTAAAGAGACCCAGTACTTC

V gene: TRBV28
clone size: -
D gene: -
J gene: TRBJ1-2
CDR3 protein: CASSHSYGYTF
CDR3 DNA: TGTGCCAGCTCCCACTCCTATGGCTACACCTTC

V gene: TRBV5-6
clone size: -
D gene: -
J gene: TRBJ2-7
CDR3 protein: CASSLVGGGRENF
CDR3 DNA: TGTGCCAGCAGCTTGGTGGGCGGAGGTAGAGAAAACTTC

V gene: TRBV11-2
clone size: -
D gene: TRBD1
J gene: TRBJ2-4
CDR3 protein: CASSYDRGKNIQYF
CDR3 DNA: TGTGCCAGCAGCTACGACAGGGGTAAAAACATTCAGTACTTC

V gene: TRBV7-8
clone size: -
D gene: TRBD1
J gene: TRBJ1-5
CDR3 protein: CASSFGQDRGQPQHF
CDR3 DNA: TGTGCCAGCAGCTTCGGACAGGACCGTGGTCAGCCCCAGCATTTT

V gene: TRBV7-2
clone size: -
D gene: -
J gene: TRBJ1-6
CDR3 protein: CASSLGYSLYNSPLHF
CDR3 DNA: TGTGCCAGCAGCTTAGGGTACAGCCTTTATAATTCACCCCTCCACTTT

V gene: TRBV19
clone size: -
D gene: -
J gene: TRBJ1-5
CDR3 protein: CASSIYLRAVDQPQHF
CDR3 DNA: TGTGCCAGTAGTATTTATCTCAGGGCCGTGGATCAGCCCCAGCATTTT

V gene: TRBV30
clone size: -
D gene: -
J gene: TRBJ1-1
CDR3 protein: CAWRANLGLAFF
CDR3 DNA: TGTGCCTGGAGGGCCAACCTAGGCCTAGCTTTCTTT

V gene: TRBV5-6
clone size: -
D gene: -
J gene: TRBJ1-2
CDR3 protein: CASSLETASYGYTF
CDR3 DNA: TGTGCCAGCAGCTTGGAGACAGCCTCCTATGGCTACACCTTC

V gene: TRBV29-1
clone size: -
D gene: TRBD1
J gene: TRBJ2-2
CDR3 protein: CSAGQGLNGELFF
CDR3 DNA: TGCAGCGCAGGACAGGGGTTGAACGGGGAGCTGTTTTTT

V gene: TRBV19
clone size: -
D gene: TRBD2
J gene: TRBJ2-1
CDR3 protein: CASSITGGAGNEQFF
CDR3 DNA: TGTGCCAGTAGTATCACGGGGGGGGCCGGGAATGAGCAGTTCTTC

V gene: TRBV19
clone size: -
D gene: -
J gene: TRBJ1-1
CDR3 protein: CASRMTDPNTEAFF
CDR3 DNA: TGTGCCAGTAGGATGACAGATCCGAACACTGAAGCTTTCTTT

V gene: TRBV7-8
clone size: few
D gene: -
J gene: TRBJ1-1
CDR3 protein: CASSLDTQGWTEAFF
CDR3 DNA: TGTGCCAGCAGCTTAGACACACAGGGTTGGACTGAAGCTTTCTTT

V gene: TRBV5-6
clone size: -
D gene: TRBD1
J gene: TRBJ2-7
CDR3 protein: CASRVGQGANHSYEQYF
CDR3 DNA: TGTGCCAGCAGAGTAGGACAGGGGGCAAACCACTCCTACGAGCAGTACTTC

V gene: TRBV5-8
clone size: -
D gene: -
J gene: TRBJ2-3
CDR3 protein: CASIRRGIDTQYF
CDR3 DNA: TGTGCCAGCATCCGAAGAGGGATTGATACGCAGTATTTT

V gene: TRBV2
clone size: -
D gene: -
J gene: TRBJ2-5
CDR3 protein: CASSETAPGETQYF
CDR3 DNA: TGTGCCAGCAGTGAAACAGCACCGGGGGAGACCCAGTACTTC

V gene: TRBV19
clone size: -
D gene: TRBD1
J gene: TRBJ2-2
CDR3 protein: CASSTRGTAYTGELFF
CDR3 DNA: TGTGCCAGTAGTACTAGGGGGACAGCCTACACCGGGGAGCTGTTTTTT

V gene: TRBV4-3
clone size: -
D gene: TRBD1
J gene: TRBJ2-7
CDR3 protein: CASSQENRGYEQYF
CDR3 DNA: TGCGCCAGCAGCCAAGAAAACAGGGGGTACGAGCAGTACTTC

V gene: TRBV6-6
clone size: -
D gene: -
J gene: TRBJ2-7
CDR3 protein: CASSYSIGVEQYF
CDR3 DNA: TGTGCCAGCAGTTACTCGATCGGGGTGGAGCAGTACTTC

V gene: TRBV7-6
clone size: -
D gene: TRBD2
J gene: TRBJ2-5
CDR3 protein: CASSNSGGAFETQYF
CDR3 DNA: TGTGCCAGCAGCAATAGCGGGGGGGCCTTCGAGACCCAGTACTTC

V gene: TRBV5-1
clone size: -
D gene: TRBD1
J gene: TRBJ2-7
CDR3 protein: CASSLAPDRGSEQYF
CDR3 DNA: TGCGCCAGCAGCTTGGCGCCTGACAGGGGGTCCGAGCAGTACTTC

V gene: TRBV19
clone size: -
D gene: TRBD2
J gene: TRBJ2-2
CDR3 protein: CASSMGLVASAGELFF
CDR3 DNA: TGTGCCAGTAGTATGGGACTAGTGGCTAGTGCCGGGGAGCTGTTTTTT

V gene: TRBV27
clone size: -
D gene: -
J gene: TRBJ2-2
CDR3 protein: CASSVGVTGELFF
CDR3 DNA: TGTGCCAGCAGCGTCGGGGTCACCGGGGAGCTGTTTTTT

V gene: TRBV6-5
clone size: -
D gene: -
J gene: TRBJ2-7
CDR3 protein: CASSYRGTTDEQYF
CDR3 DNA: TGTGCCAGCAGTTACAGGGGAACTACGGACGAGCAGTACTTC

V gene: TRBV7-2
clone size: -
D gene: -
J gene: TRBJ1-1
CDR3 protein: CASSWTEDTEAFF
CDR3 DNA: TGTGCCAGCAGCTGGACAGAGGACACTGAAGCTTTCTTT

V gene: TRBV4-3
clone size: -
D gene: -
J gene: TRBJ2-3
CDR3 protein: CASSQSGYTDTQYF
CDR3 DNA: TGCGCCAGCAGCCAAAGCGGATACACAGATACGCAGTATTTT

V gene: TRBV6-5
clone size: -
D gene: -
J gene: TRBJ1-3
CDR3 protein: CASSSNSGNTIYF
CDR3 DNA: TGTGCCAGCAGTTCCAACTCTGGAAACACCATATATTTT

V gene: TRBV6-5
clone size: -
D gene: -
J gene: TRBJ2-7
CDR3 protein: CASSSGLLYEQYF
CDR3 DNA: TGTGCCAGCAGCTCGGGACTTCTCTACGAGCAGTACTTC

V gene: TRBV28
clone size: -
D gene: TRBD1
J gene: TRBJ2-2
CDR3 protein: CASTTGVNTGELFF
CDR3 DNA: TGTGCCAGCACAACAGGGGTAAACACCGGGGAGCTGTTTTTT

V gene: TRBV2
clone size: -
D gene: TRBD1
J gene: TRBJ1-2
CDR3 protein: CASCRDRGNYGYTF
CDR3 DNA: TGTGCCAGCTGTCGGGACAGGGGTAACTATGGCTACACCTTC

V gene: TRBV7-2
clone size: -
D gene: -
J gene: TRBJ2-2
CDR3 protein: CASSFERNTGELFF
CDR3 DNA: TGTGCCAGCAGCTTCGAGCGGAACACCGGGGAGCTGTTTTTT